This T cell receptor (beta chain) comes out of a study of beta chain features in type 1 diabetes. Reverse transcribing all isolated RNA meant expressed TCRB transcripts were sequenced. Using immunoSEQ multiplex PCR, the repertoire was profiled, and TCRdb retains in-frame clones only, with some absent. The sample lists approximately 380,000 clones; around 16% were seen once. Study-wide results and caveats: Researchers reported that naive, central memory and Treg TCRB repertoires appeared more similar in patients than in healthy donors.

About this clone: Antigen unknown.

This CDR3 is built from 17 residues. Trimming left V 0 bases short and J 0 bases short, with 12 bases between. Germline-derived CDR1 and CDR2 are LGHNA and YNFKEQ. Sequenced sample: naive CD4+ T cells from blood. The V gene is TRBV4-2, the J gene TRBJ2-1; D is undetermined. This TCR was sampled from a woman aged 18-29 years in good health. The CDR3: CASSQDITKSSYNEQFF. Here the CDR3 DNA reads TGTGCCAGCAGCCAAGATATAACTAAGAGCTCCTACAATGAGCAGTTCTTC.